The next 4 T cell receptor beta chains were all read from a single sample in a study of OX40 agonist ivuxolimab in advanced cancers. Measured with immunoSEQ multiplex PCR; TCRdb has only the in-frame clones, and not every one. The repertoire holds 55,000 to 90,000 clones, around 90% seen once, with approximately 2.5% in the top ten. This specimen was CD4+ or CD8+ T cells sorted from blood, taken in a trial of the OX40 agonist ivuxolimab. These receptor sequences come from an adult with an advanced solid tumor such as melanoma, head and neck, liver or kidney cancer.

The chain joins TRBV30 to TRBJ1-2; a possible D gene is TRBD1 (5 bases). V was clipped by 8 bases and J by 7 bases, with 11 bases between them. CDR1 is GTSNPN, CDR2 SVGIG, per germline (reference sequence). This CDR3 is 10 amino acids long. The CDR3 reads CAAEGVGYTF. CDR3 nucleotides: TGTGCCGCTGAAGGGGTTGGCTACACCTTC. Full variable domain (missing parts from reference TRBV30 and TRBJ1-2): SQTIHQWPATLVQPVGSPLSLECTVEGTSNPNLYWYRQAAGRGLQLLFYSVGIGQISSEVPQNLSASRPQDRQFILSSKKLLLSDSGFYLCAAEGVGYTFGSGTRLTVV.

The chain combines TRBV19 with TRBJ2-3; perhaps D is TRBD1 or TRBD2 (5 bases each). The CDR3 contains 14 residues. V lost 5 bases, J lost 8 bases, and 17 bases lay in between. Per germline, CDR1 LNHDA and CDR2 SQIVND (reference sequence). CDR3 region: CASSPDGAVGTQYF. CDR3 DNA: TGTGCCAGTAGTCCCGACGGGGCCGTTGGTACGCAGTATTTT.

This chain uses TRBV6-5 with TRBJ2-7; 7 bases agree with TRBD1. Germline V gene sequence: CDR1 MNHEY, CDR2 SVGAGI. V lost 5 bases to trimming and J lost 7 bases; unmatched junction nucleotides: 14. This CDR3 contains 15 residues. The CDR3 DNA reads TGTGCCAGCAGTCCAGACTCCAGGGGGTTTGGGGAGCAGTACTTC. This translates into CASSPDSRGFGEQYF.

The chain is built from TRBV5-4 and TRBJ2-5; 7 nucleotides line up with TRBD1. V lost 3 bases and J lost 5; bases outside the gene matches: 4. Germline-derived CDR1 and CDR2 are SGHNT and YYREEE (reference sequence). This CDR3 is 13 amino acids long. CDR3 nucleotide sequence: TGTGCCAGCAGCTACAGGGGTCGGGAGACCCAGTACTTC. Residues: CASSYRGRETQYF. Filled out from reference TRBV5-4 and TRBJ2-5, the complete variable domain reads ETGVTQSPTHLIKTRGQQVTLRCSSQSGHNTVSWYQQALGQGPQFIFQYYREEENGRGNFPPRFSGLQFPNYSSELNVNALELDDSALYLCASSYRGRETQYFGPGTRLLVL.